These 8 T cell receptor beta chains were all obtained from the same sample, sequenced in a study of shared clonotypes between healthy human individuals. Using immunoSEQ multiplex PCR, the repertoire was profiled, and TCRdb retains in-frame clones only, with some absent. The sample contains approximately 2.4 million clones, almost 96% of which appear only once. The sample consisted of naive CD4+ T cells sorted from blood. Subset here: CD45RA+ positively selected. These receptors were collected from a man in his late teens or twenties in good health.

This clone was observed a single time. The rearrangement joins TRBV30 to TRBJ1-1; D gene unclear. The V gene lost 2 bases and the J gene lost 1 base, with 8 bases spanning the gap. There are 13 residues in the CDR3. Germline V gene data show CDR1 as GTSNPN and CDR2 as SVGIG (reference sequence). The DNA of the CDR3 is TGTGCCTGGAGTTATATAGGGAACACTGAAGCTTTCTTT. Translation gives CAWSYIGNTEAFF. Complete variable domain (other parts from reference TRBV30 and TRBJ1-1): SQTIHQWPATLVQPVGSPLSLECTVEGTSNPNLYWYRQAAGRGLQLLFYSVGIGQISSEVPQNLSASRPQDRQFILSSKKLLLSDSGFYLCAWSYIGNTEAFFGQGTRLTVV.

The J gene is TRBJ1-1, the V gene TRBV10-1; D ambiguous. The CDR3 has 14 amino acids. Deletions cut 2 bases from V and 1 base from J, with 8 bases between. Per the germline V gene, CDR1 is WNHNN and CDR2 is SYGVQD (reference sequence). In DNA form, the CDR3 reads TGCGCCAGCAGTGAGAAGCTGGGGAACACTGAAGCTTTCTTT. It encodes CASSEKLGNTEAFF.

In its sample, this clone was seen a few times. The sample has other DNA sequences that encode this CDR3 too. The chain is built from TRBV7-9 and TRBJ1-1; D uncertain. The V end was cut by 1 base, the J end by 1 base, with 7 bases between. The CDR3 loop spans 14 amino acids. The germline V gene encodes CDR1 SEHNR and CDR2 FQNEAQ (reference sequence). The CDR3: CASSLGVGNTEAFF. CDR3 nucleotides: TGTGCCAGCAGCTTAGGGGTGGGGAACACTGAAGCTTTCTTT.

Concerning this clone itself: This same CDR3 is encoded by further DNA sequences in the sample. The J gene is TRBJ1-2, the V gene TRBV5-1; unclear D gene. Germline V CDR1 and CDR2: SGHRS, YFSETQ. The CDR3 is 14 residues long. Trimming left V 3 bases short and J 2 bases short, with 11 bases between. CDR3 bases: TGCGCCAGCAGCTCGGGCCTCGTCAACTATGGCTACACCTTC. This codes for CASSSGLVNYGYTF.

The V and J genes are TRBV9 and TRBJ1-3; TRBD1 agrees at 9 bases. The CDR3 spans 17 residues. V lost 4 bases and J lost 1; bases outside the gene matches: 9. Per the germline V gene, CDR1 is SGDLS and CDR2 is YYNGEE. CDR3 residues: CASSPGRQGVSGNTIYF. Here the CDR3 DNA reads TGTGCCAGCAGCCCCGGACGACAGGGGGTATCTGGAAACACCATATATTTT.

With regard to this clone: A junction boundary mismatches the germline segment, possibly from a read error. As DNA, the CDR3 is TGTGCCTTCCTTGCGGCTATAAGCAGAGATACGCAGTATTTT. Translated: CAFLAAISRDTQYF. The chain carries TRBV30 and TRBJ2-3; D unclear. CDR1 GTSNPN and CDR2 SVGIG come from the germline V gene (reference sequence). The CDR3 contains 14 residues.

The V and J genes are TRBV2 and TRBJ1-1, with D uncertain. Trimming shortened V by 3 bases and J by 1 base, and 12 bases separated the two germline ends. The CDR3 has 15 amino acids. Germline CDR1 is SNHLY and CDR2 is FYNNEI. CDR3 loop: CASSEKAATNTEAFF. CDR3 sequence (DNA): TGTGCCAGCAGTGAGAAGGCCGCGACGAACACTGAAGCTTTCTTT.

In regard to this clone: The same CDR3 is also encoded by other DNA sequences in this sample. In DNA form, the CDR3 reads TGTGCCAGCAGTGACTCAGGGATTCGGCACTACGAGCAGTACTTC. It yields the protein CASSDSGIRHYEQYF. The chain couples TRBV25-1 to TRBJ2-7; tentatively, D is TRBD1 (5 bases). CDR3 length: 15 residues. Germline-derived CDR1 and CDR2 are MGHDK and SYGVNS. V shed 3 bases and J shed 3 bases, with 15 bases lying between them.